The 27 T cell receptor beta chains in this list originate from one sample, sequenced in a study of a mutant IDH1 vaccine in newly diagnosed glioma. The time point denotes: week 11, during vaccination. Topical imiquimod was applied with each vaccine dose, which held 300 ug of mutant IDH1 20-mer peptide. Clones were sequenced by immunoSEQ multiplex PCR, and TCRdb holds only the in-frame ones, with some missing. Here the sample spans 20,000 to 25,000 clones, 70% being singletons. Their antigen targets remain unknown. This sample comprised peripheral blood mononuclear cells (PBMCs), obtained from a glioma patient whose treatment included an IDH1 peptide vaccine. These receptors were obtained from a man between 18 and 35 years old with glioma. Some clones in this sample may be carry-over from other donors' samples.

The gene calls are TRBV5-4 and TRBJ1-6, with D possibly TRBD1 on 5 matching bases. The V end lost 5 bases, the J end lost 10 bases, and 19 bases lay between the germline ends. CDR1 and CDR2 (germline): SGHNT, YYREEE (reference sequence). The CDR3 has 15 amino acids. CDR3 region: CASSREQGSGSPLHF. The DNA of the CDR3 is TGTGCCAGCAGTCGAGAGCAGGGATCGGGATCACCCCTCCACTTT.

This chain joins TRBV4-3 and TRBJ2-7; possibly TRBD2 for D (7 bases). Looked up from germline, CDR1 is LGHNA and CDR2 is YSLEER. The CDR3 runs to 13 residues. V lost 6 bases and J lost 1, with 10 bases in between. CDR3 DNA: TGCGCCAGCAGTGGGGGGGCATCCTACGAGCAGTACTTC. Amino acids: CASSGGASYEQYF.

This chain links TRBV10-3 with TRBJ2-5; maybe TRBD1 (6 bases). Germline V gene lookup returns CDR1 ENHRY and CDR2 SYGVKD. The V and J ends lost 5 bases and 4 bases respectively, with 17 bases between them. The CDR3 totals 15 residues. CDR3 in amino acids: CAISSHREDTETQYF. The CDR3 DNA is TGTGCCATCAGTAGCCACAGGGAAGATACAGAGACCCAGTACTTC.

The chain links TRBV6-5 to TRBJ2-2; no firm D call. The V gene's germline CDR1 is MNHEY and CDR2 SVGAGI. The CDR3 loop spans 12 amino acids. V was cut by 4 bases and J by 2 bases, with 2 bases left in between. In DNA, the CDR3 is TGTGCCAGCAGTTTTAACACCGGGGAGCTGTTTTTT. Its protein product is CASSFNTGELFF.

The J gene is TRBJ2-1, the V gene TRBV29-1, with TRBD1 matching over 8 bases. Germline values: CDR1 SQVTM, CDR2 ANQGSEA. V shed 5 bases and J 9 bases; nucleotides not matched to a gene: 12. This CDR3 contains 14 residues. CDR3 residues: CSVLGDRWLGEQFF. CDR3 DNA sequence: TGCAGCGTTTTGGGGGACAGGTGGTTGGGTGAGCAGTTCTTC.

This rearrangement joins TRBV19 to TRBJ2-7; 8 bases fit TRBD1. The CDR3 contains 15 residues. Germline values: CDR1 LNHDA, CDR2 SQIVND (reference sequence). J was trimmed by 0 bases and V by 4 bases; bases with no gene match: 5. The CDR3 DNA sequence: TGTGCCAGTAGTACCGGGACAGGTCTCTCCTACGAGCAGTACTTC. This encodes CASSTGTGLSYEQYF.

The rearrangement joins TRBV6-6 to TRBJ1-4; no reliable D call. V lost 6 bases, J lost 7 bases, and 15 bases lay in between. The CDR3 covers 14 residues. Germline assignment: CDR1 MNHNY and CDR2 SVGAGI (reference sequence). CDR3 sequence: CASSDDLAGEKLFF. The CDR3 DNA reads TGTGCCAGCAGCGATGATCTGGCGGGTGAAAAACTGTTTTTT.

CDR3 sequence: CASSLLTGPDTQYF. Written as DNA, the CDR3 is TGTGCCAGCAGCCTCCTGACCGGGCCAGATACGCAGTATTTT. J is TRBJ2-3 and V is TRBV7-2; no reliable D call. Trimming took 5 bases from V and 4 from J, leaving 13 bases between them. CDR1 SGHTA and CDR2 FQGNSA come from the germline V gene. The CDR3 extends over 14 amino acids.

V usage is TRBV7-6 and J usage is TRBJ2-7; 7 bases align to TRBD2. Per germline, CDR1 SGHVS and CDR2 FNYEAQ. CDR3 length: 16 amino acids. J gave up 4 bases and V 2 bases, and 11 bases lay outside the gene matches. CDR3 sequence (DNA): TGTGCCAGCAGCTTAACTGGTGGCGGGAGCGCGTACGAGCAGTACTTC. Its protein is CASSLTGGGSAYEQYF.

This chain uses TRBV30 with TRBJ2-1, with 7 bases matching TRBD2. From germline, CDR1 is GTSNPN and CDR2 SVGIG (reference sequence). V lost 4 bases, J lost 3 bases, and 9 bases stayed unmatched. This CDR3 has 15 amino acids. The chain's CDR3 is CAWTQKGRVYNEQFF. In DNA form, the CDR3 reads TGTGCCTGGACTCAAAAGGGGAGGGTCTACAATGAGCAGTTCTTC.

The chain joins TRBV19 to TRBJ1-4, with D hard to call. The CDR3 spans 15 residues. Germline CDR1 is LNHDA and CDR2 is SQIVND (reference sequence). V was cut by 2 bases and J by 7 bases, with 14 bases left in between. CDR3 DNA sequence: TGTGCCAGTAGTATAAATTATAACGCATTTGAAAAACTGTTTTTT. This sequence encodes CASSINYNAFEKLFF.

The chain is built from TRBV7-2 and TRBJ2-2, with a possible D match to TRBD2 (5 bases). The CDR3 contains 15 residues. The V and J ends lost 4 bases and 1 base respectively, with 10 bases between them. Germline values: CDR1 SGHTA, CDR2 FQGNSA. The CDR3 here is CASSWIRGNTGELFF. The CDR3 DNA follows: TGTGCCAGCAGCTGGATCCGGGGGAACACCGGGGAGCTGTTTTTT.

The J gene is TRBJ2-7, the V gene TRBV2, with D unclear. Trimming took 4 bases from V and 1 from J, leaving 14 bases between them. Germline V CDR1 and CDR2: SNHLY, FYNNEI. The CDR3 has 15 residues. The CDR3 sequence: CASSVGLSVSYEQYF. The CDR3 region has the DNA TGTGCCAGCAGTGTCGGGCTGTCTGTGTCCTACGAGCAGTACTTC.

The chain employs TRBV14 and TRBJ1-4; 8 nucleotides align to TRBD1. The germline V gene has CDR1 SGHDN and CDR2 FVKESK. V shed 4 bases, J shed 7 bases, and the junction held 8 bases outside the gene matches. The CDR3 runs 15 residues. The CDR3 coding sequence is TGTGCCAGCAGCCGACGGACAGGGACCGGTGAAAAACTGTTTTTT. Amino acids: CASSRRTGTGEKLFF.

This chain connects TRBV11-2 to TRBJ1-3; D is undetermined. Germline V gives CDR1 SGHAT, CDR2 FQNNGV. The CDR3 runs 12 residues. V was cut by 6 bases and J by 2 bases, with 5 bases left in between. The CDR3 DNA is TGTGCCAGCAGGCCCCCTGGAAACACCATATATTTT. Its translation: CASRPPGNTIYF.

The CDR3 region is CASSQGRQGPFYEQYF. In DNA form, the CDR3 reads TGCGCCAGCAGCCAAGGGAGGCAGGGACCCTTCTACGAGCAGTACTTC. V is TRBV4-3 and J is TRBJ2-7; D might be TRBD1 or TRBD2, each matching 5 bases. CDR1 and CDR2 from the germline V gene are LGHNA and YSLEER. The CDR3 runs 16 residues. V lost 1 base and J lost 3, with 16 bases in between.

This chain joins TRBV5-8 and TRBJ2-5; D assignment may be TRBD1 or TRBD2 (6 bases each). Germline V gene sequence: CDR1 SGHTS, CDR2 YDEGEE. The CDR3 totals 16 residues. The V and J ends lost 3 bases and 4 bases respectively, with 19 bases between them. The CDR3 bases are TGTGCCAGCAGCTCCCGCCTAGGGGGGCAGGGAGAGACCCAGTACTTC. This codes for CASSSRLGGQGETQYF.

The J gene is TRBJ1-1, the V gene TRBV9; no firm D call. CDR1 is SGDLS, CDR2 YYNGEE, per germline. The CDR3 loop spans 13 amino acids. The ends were cut back, 4 bases at V and 0 bases at J, with 7 bases in the middle. CDR3 DNA sequence: TGTGCCAGCAGCCCCACCGTGAACACTGAAGCTTTCTTT. This codes for CASSPTVNTEAFF.

The chain links TRBV5-8 to TRBJ2-7, with 7 bases that match TRBD1. Germline CDR1 SGHTS, CDR2 YDEGEE. CDR3 size: 14 residues. V lost 3 bases and J lost 5; bases outside the gene matches: 8. CDR3 sequence reads: CASSSSGTEDEQYF. In DNA form, the CDR3 reads TGTGCCAGCAGCTCCTCCGGGACAGAGGACGAGCAGTACTTC.

The rearrangement joins TRBV5-1 to TRBJ1-1; 7 bases agree with TRBD1. There are 15 residues in the CDR3. With V trimmed by 0 bases and J by 4 bases, 6 bases remained unmatched. In germline, CDR1 is SGHRS, CDR2 YFSETQ. The CDR3 coding sequence is TGCGCCAGCAGCTTGGCCCCAGGGGGAGGCACTGAAGCTTTCTTT. This encodes CASSLAPGGGTEAFF.

The chain combines TRBV7-8 with TRBJ2-2; perhaps TRBD2 as D (5 bases). The CDR3 length is 14 residues. V lost 2 bases to trimming and J lost 4 bases, with 8 bases between them. Germline V gives CDR1 SGHVS, CDR2 FQNEAQ. The CDR3 coding sequence is TGTGCCAGCAGCTTACGGACTCCCACCGGGGAGCTGTTTTTT. Encoded protein: CASSLRTPTGELFF. Full variable domain (remainder filled in from reference TRBV7-8 and TRBJ2-2): GAGVSQSPRYKVAKRGQDVALRCDPISGHVSLFWYQQALGQGPEFLTYFQNEAQLDKSGLPSDRFFAERPEGSVSTLKIQRTQQEDSAVYLCASSLRTPTGELFFGEGSRLTVL.

This chain connects TRBV9 to TRBJ1-1; D is possibly TRBD1 (5 bases). Germline V gene data show CDR1 as SGDLS and CDR2 as YYNGEE. The CDR3 covers 15 residues. V shed 0 bases and J shed 2 bases, with 11 bases lying between them. DNA for the CDR3: TGTGCCAGCAGCGTAGTTTCACAGGTTAACACTGAAGCTTTCTTT. Its translation: CASSVVSQVNTEAFF.

This clone was picked up a small number of times. The chain is built from TRBV7-2 and TRBJ1-1; tentatively, D is TRBD1 (6 bases). Germline V gene data show CDR1 as SGHTA and CDR2 as FQGNSA. V dropped 2 bases and J dropped 4 bases, with 11 bases sitting between them. The CDR3 contains 14 residues. The CDR3 protein is CASSLPPRGTEAFF. In nucleotides, the CDR3 is TGTGCCAGCAGCTTACCCCCCAGGGGCACTGAAGCTTTCTTT.

CDR3 region: CARRGSHQPQHF. The DNA of the CDR3 is TGTGCCAGGAGGGGGAGCCATCAGCCCCAGCATTTT. The rearrangement joins TRBV19 to TRBJ1-5; D might be TRBD1 (6 bases). The CDR3 has 12 residues. With 9 bases removed from V and 5 bases from J, the gap between germline ends came to 11 bases. Germline CDR1 reads LNHDA; CDR2 reads SQIVND (reference sequence).

This chain links TRBV2 with TRBJ1-5; D not certain. The CDR3 has 14 residues. CDR1 is SNHLY, CDR2 FYNNEI, per germline. V lost 1 base and J 5 bases, leaving 9 bases between the germline ends. The DNA for the CDR3 is TGTGCCAGCAGTGAAGTGAATCGGCATCAGCCCCAGCATTTT. This codes for CASSEVNRHQPQHF.

This clone was seen a few times. V is TRBV30 and J is TRBJ1-5, with 7 bases matching TRBD1. After removal of 3 bases from V and 5 bases from J, the junction contained 4 bases not matched to a gene. Germline CDR1 and CDR2: GTSNPN and SVGIG (reference sequence). There are 13 residues in the CDR3. In DNA form, the CDR3 reads TGTGCCTGGAGGGGTGACAGGGATCAGCCCCAGCATTTT. Its protein is CAWRGDRDQPQHF. Looking up the rest from reference TRBV30 and TRBJ1-5 gives the full variable domain: SQTIHQWPATLVQPVGSPLSLECTVEGTSNPNLYWYRQAAGRGLQLLFYSVGIGQISSEVPQNLSASRPQDRQFILSSKKLLLSDSGFYLCAWRGDRDQPQHFGDGTRLSIL.

V and J are TRBV6-5 and TRBJ1-3; D remains unclear. Per the germline V gene, CDR1 is MNHEY and CDR2 is SVGAGI. The CDR3 runs 14 residues. The V and J ends lost 7 bases and 0 bases respectively, with 10 bases between them. The CDR3 DNA sequence: TGTGCCAGCAAAGTGAGGTTCTCTGGAAACACCATATATTTT. Protein sequence: CASKVRFSGNTIYF.